The source of this TCR beta chain is a study of CD8+CD57+ T cells in acquired aplastic anemia. About the study: On average, sorted CD4+ and CD8+ cells gave 3.2 ug of DNA.

The CDR3 is made up of 15 amino acids. V was pared by 0 bases and J by 3 bases, with 9 bases between. CDR1 and CDR2 (germline): MNHEY, SVGAGI. This clonotype was detected many times. Genomic DNA constituted the template upon which TCR beta VDJ and CDR3 profiling was performed. TCRdb independently ran MiXCR on the reads; one entry per CDR3 protein. The sample carries some 70,000 distinct CDR3 sequences, approximately 54% recorded once. The chain links TRBV6-5 to TRBJ1-5, with D hard to call. The sequence came from a human donor in good health, serving as a control. The sample consisted of sorted CD4+, CD8+, or CD8+CD57+ T cells (not recorded which) from PBMCs. CDR3 loop: CASSYSDGVNQPQHF. The CDR3 bases are TGTGCCAGCAGTTACTCGGATGGGGTCAATCAGCCCCAGCATTTT.